A selection of T cell receptor beta chains follows, all from one sample in a study of cytomegalovirus exposure and HLA in healthy donors. TCRdb's copy holds only in-frame clones and misses some; the assay was immunoSEQ multiplex PCR. The sample holds some 150,000 clones; 65% to 85% are singletons and the top ten take 6.5% to 7.5%. Sequences were obtained from PBMCs. These receptors all come from a young woman in good health and CMV-seropositive. Both conserved end residues are part of each CDR3. The D gene is left open where the match is weak. Clone size, where shown, is once, few, many, or a class for clones that have expanded.

size: .; J: TRBJ1-5; D: TRBD1; V: TRBV15; DNA: TGTGCCACCAGCAGAGGGGACAGAGTCCGGCAGCCCCAGCATTTT; CDR3: CATSRGDRVRQPQHF
size: few; J: TRBJ2-6; D: .; V: TRBV6-4; DNA: TGTGCCAGCAGTGGGGGGCCTGGGGCCAACGTCCTGACTTTC; CDR3: CASSGGPGANVLTF
size: .; J: TRBJ1-1; D: .; V: TRBV7-9; DNA: TGTGCCAGCAGCTTAGGTAGTTTGCGGAACACTGAAGCTTTCTTT; CDR3: CASSLGSLRNTEAFF
size: .; J: TRBJ2-1; D: TRBD2; V: TRBV5-4; DNA: TGTGCCAGCAAGGCGGGGGTGACCGTCAATGAGCAGTTCTTC; CDR3: CASKAGVTVNEQFF
size: .; J: TRBJ1-2; D: .; V: TRBV5-4; DNA: TGTGCCAGCAGCTTGGATTTACAGTATGGCTACACCTTC; CDR3: CASSLDLQYGYTF
size: .; J: TRBJ1-1; D: TRBD1; V: TRBV6-4; DNA: TGTGCCAGCAGTGACTCATTGGACAGGGTATGGAACACTGAAGCTTTCTTT; CDR3: CASSDSLDRVWNTEAFF
size: .; J: TRBJ2-5; D: .; V: TRBV27; DNA: TGTGCCAGCAGTTTAACGGGAGTCGGAACGGGGACCCAGTACTTC; CDR3: CASSLTGVGTGTQYF
size: .; J: TRBJ1-1; D: .; V: TRBV21-1; DNA: TGTGCCAGCAGCAAAGCGCCAAGGACAGGGGACCGTGAAGCTTTCTTT; CDR3: CASSKAPRTGDREAFF
size: .; J: TRBJ1-1; D: TRBD1; V: TRBV6-5; DNA: TGTGCCAGCGCAAAGGGCAGGGGGTTTTTTGAAGCTTTCTTT; CDR3: CASAKGRGFFEAFF
size: few; J: TRBJ2-5; D: .; V: TRBV27; DNA: TGTGCCAGCAGACCGACAGAATATCCTGGCGGGACCCAGTACTTC; CDR3: CASRPTEYPGGTQYF
size: .; J: TRBJ2-7; D: .; V: TRBV5-1; DNA: TGCGCCAGCAGCTCGTCCTATTCCTACGAGCAGTACTTC; CDR3: CASSSSYSYEQYF
size: .; J: TRBJ1-1; D: .; V: TRBV7-2; DNA: TGTGTGACGCAACAGGGCCGGGACACTGAAGCTTTCTTT; CDR3: CVTQQGRDTEAFF
size: .; J: TRBJ2-3; D: TRBD2; V: TRBV5-4; DNA: TGTGCCAGCAGCCGGTCGGGGGGGGGTAGCACAGATACGCAGTATTTT; CDR3: CASSRSGGGSTDTQYF
size: .; J: TRBJ2-7; D: TRBD1; V: TRBV19; DNA: TGTGCCAGTAGTAGGGCAGGGGGCGAAAAATACGAGCAGTACTTC; CDR3: CASSRAGGEKYEQYF
size: .; J: TRBJ1-1; D: .; V: TRBV2; DNA: TGTGCCAGCAGGGCGGGGGGGGGTGCTGAAGCTTTCTTT; CDR3: CASRAGGGAEAFF
size: .; J: TRBJ1-1; D: .; V: TRBV7-9; DNA: TGTGCCAGCAGCTTAGCGCTGGGCCGCATGGACACTGAAGCTTTCTTT; CDR3: CASSLALGRMDTEAFF
size: few; J: TRBJ1-1; D: TRBD1; V: TRBV5-4; DNA: TGTGCCAGCAGCTTGTTGGGGACAGGGAGGAGGACTGAAGCTTTCTTT; CDR3: CASSLLGTGRRTEAFF
size: .; J: TRBJ2-5; D: TRBD2; V: TRBV28; DNA: TGTGCCAGCAGTTTAATGAGGGGTCCAGGCGGGGGGGAGACCCAGTACTTC; CDR3: CASSLMRGPGGGETQYF
size: .; J: TRBJ2-5; D: .; V: TRBV28; DNA: TGTGCCAGCAGTCTACGGGAGACCCAGTACTTC; CDR3: CASSLRETQYF
size: .; J: TRBJ2-5; D: .; V: TRBV10-3; DNA: TGTGCCATCAGTGAGAGACAGGAAGAGACCCAGTACTTC; CDR3: CAISERQEETQYF
size: .; J: TRBJ1-1; D: .; V: TRBV30; DNA: TGTGCCTGGAGTGTTCTGACGGAGGCTTTCTTT; CDR3: CAWSVLTEAFF
size: .; J: TRBJ1-6; D: .; V: TRBV19; DNA: TGTGCCAGTAGTATAATGGAGGGGTCAGGTTCACCCCTCCACTTT; CDR3: CASSIMEGSGSPLHF
size: .; J: TRBJ2-2; D: .; V: TRBV19; DNA: TGTGCCAGTACTCCGACAGTGATAAACACCGGGGAGCTGTTTTTT; CDR3: CASTPTVINTGELFF
size: .; J: TRBJ1-2; D: .; V: TRBV18; DNA: TGTGCCAGCTCACCTCCCTTTCCCCCCGCAGGGGACTATGGCTACACCTTC; CDR3: CASSPPFPPAGDYGYTF
size: .; J: TRBJ1-6; D: .; V: TRBV19; DNA: TGTGCCAGTAGTTTAACAGGGAATCCTAGCTCCTATAATTCACCCCTCCACTTT; CDR3: CASSLTGNPSSYNSPLHF
size: .; J: TRBJ1-5; D: .; V: TRBV9; DNA: TGTGCCAGCAGCGACGGGGGAGGCAATCAGCCCCAGCATTTT; CDR3: CASSDGGGNQPQHF
size: .; J: TRBJ2-1; D: TRBD1; V: TRBV7-2; DNA: TGTGCCAGCAGCCGACACAGGGGTTCCTACAATGAGCAGTTCTTC; CDR3: CASSRHRGSYNEQFF
size: .; J: TRBJ2-7; D: TRBD1; V: TRBV6-6; DNA: TGTGCCAGCAGTTGGACAGGGAGCTCCTACGAGCAGTACTTC; CDR3: CASSWTGSSYEQYF
size: .; J: TRBJ2-7; D: TRBD1; V: TRBV7-2; DNA: TGTGCCAGCAGCGTCGGACAGGCCTACGAGCAGTACTTC; CDR3: CASSVGQAYEQYF
size: few; J: TRBJ2-7; D: .; V: TRBV7-9; DNA: TGTGCCAGCAGCCGATCTAACTTCGAAGCGTCCTACGAGCAGTACTTC; CDR3: CASSRSNFEASYEQYF
size: .; J: TRBJ1-1; D: .; V: TRBV6-5; DNA: TGTGCCAGCAGTTACTCCACATCGAACACTGAAGCTTTCTTT; CDR3: CASSYSTSNTEAFF
size: .; J: TRBJ1-2; D: TRBD1; V: TRBV28; DNA: TGTGCCAGCAGTCCCCACAGGGGTGGCTACACCTTC; CDR3: CASSPHRGGYTF
size: once; J: TRBJ1-2; D: TRBD1; V: TRBV10-3; DNA: TGTGCCATCGGGGACAGGGGATTTTTCTATGGCTACACCTTC; CDR3: CAIGDRGFFYGYTF
size: .; J: TRBJ1-2; D: .; V: TRBV4-1; DNA: TGCGCCAGCAGCCTCTCCCCGCCAGGACAGAGAGCCGTCTACACCTTC; CDR3: CASSLSPPGQRAVYTF
size: .; J: TRBJ2-5; D: TRBD2; V: TRBV4-3; DNA: TGCGCCAGCAGCCAGGGACTAGCGGGGCGAGAGACCCAGTACTTC; CDR3: CASSQGLAGRETQYF
size: .; J: TRBJ1-1; D: .; V: TRBV5-1; DNA: TGCGCCAGCAGCTTGAGGGGAGGGGATAACACTGAAGCTTTCTTT; CDR3: CASSLRGGDNTEAFF
size: .; J: TRBJ1-1; D: TRBD1; V: TRBV10-3; DNA: TGTGCCATCAGTGGGACTCCGGGACAGGGAAAAGGTGCTGAAGCTTTCTTT; CDR3: CAISGTPGQGKGAEAFF
size: .; J: TRBJ2-5; D: .; V: TRBV9; DNA: TGTGCCAGCAGCACACAGGACCAAGAGACCCAGTACTTC; CDR3: CASSTQDQETQYF
size: .; J: TRBJ2-7; D: .; V: TRBV28; DNA: TGTGCCAGCAAGGACAGCTCCTACGAGCAGTACTTC; CDR3: CASKDSSYEQYF
size: few; J: TRBJ2-1; D: .; V: TRBV9; DNA: TGTGCCAGCAGCCCAGTGGGGACACCCAATGAGCAGTTCTTC; CDR3: CASSPVGTPNEQFF
size: .; J: TRBJ2-6; D: TRBD1; V: TRBV7-8; DNA: TGTGCCAGCAGGTCTAGTGGACAGGGGCCTGGGGCCAACGTCCTGACTTTC; CDR3: CASRSSGQGPGANVLTF
size: .; J: TRBJ1-2; D: TRBD1; V: TRBV5-1; DNA: TGCGCCAGCAGCTTGACTCCAGGGGGCTATGGCTACACCTTC; CDR3: CASSLTPGGYGYTF
size: .; J: TRBJ1-5; D: .; V: TRBV5-6; DNA: TGTGCCAGCAGCTTGGGTCAGAGGTATCAGCCCCAGCATTTT; CDR3: CASSLGQRYQPQHF
size: .; J: TRBJ1-1; D: .; V: TRBV18; DNA: TGTGCCAGCTCACGGACGAGCGAGGGAGGCACTGAAGCTTTCTTT; CDR3: CASSRTSEGGTEAFF
size: .; J: TRBJ1-1; D: TRBD1; V: TRBV4-3; DNA: TGCGCCAGCAGCCAATACAACAGGGGCAGGACTGAAGCTTTCTTT; CDR3: CASSQYNRGRTEAFF
size: .; J: TRBJ2-3; D: .; V: TRBV7-2; DNA: TGTGCCAGCTCATACGCCGGGTCCGATACGCAGTATTTT; CDR3: CASSYAGSDTQYF
size: .; J: TRBJ2-7; D: .; V: TRBV29-1; DNA: TGCAGCGTTGAACTATCGAAGGGGCCCGGGCCCTACGAGCAGTACTTC; CDR3: CSVELSKGPGPYEQYF
size: .; J: TRBJ2-7; D: TRBD1; V: TRBV4-2; DNA: TGTGCCAGCAGCCAAGGCCCGGGACAGGGGTTGTTCGAGCAGTACTTC; CDR3: CASSQGPGQGLFEQYF
size: .; J: TRBJ1-5; D: TRBD1; V: TRBV2; DNA: TGTGCCAGCAGTCGACAGGGGGTATTAAGCAATCAGCCCCAGCATTTT; CDR3: CASSRQGVLSNQPQHF
size: .; J: TRBJ1-2; D: .; V: TRBV10-3; DNA: TGTGCCACTCAACAGGACAGTAACTATGGCTACACCTTC; CDR3: CATQQDSNYGYTF
size: .; J: TRBJ1-6; D: .; V: TRBV11-2; DNA: TGTGCCAGCAGCTCGTTAGGAGTGAGAAGTCTTAATTCACCCCTCCACTTT; CDR3: CASSSLGVRSLNSPLHF
size: .; J: TRBJ2-3; D: .; V: TRBV19; DNA: TGTGCCAGTAGTATATCAGGGTCAGATACGCAGTATTTT; CDR3: CASSISGSDTQYF
size: .; J: TRBJ1-1; D: .; V: TRBV9; DNA: TGTGCCAGCAGCGCACAGGGGAACACTGAAGCTTTCTTT; CDR3: CASSAQGNTEAFF
size: .; J: TRBJ2-7; D: .; V: TRBV5-1; DNA: TGTGCCAGCAGCCCCGGGGCAGGGAGGGGGTACGAGCAGTACTTC; CDR3: CASSPGAGRGYEQYF
size: .; J: TRBJ2-5; D: TRBD1; V: TRBV29-1; DNA: TGCAGCGTTGAATGGGGGACAGGGTCAGAAGAGACCCAGTACTTC; CDR3: CSVEWGTGSEETQYF
size: .; J: TRBJ1-1; D: TRBD1; V: TRBV9; DNA: TGTGCCAGCAGCGAAAGCCGGGACAGGGTGAGGTGGAACACTGAAGCTTTCTTT; CDR3: CASSESRDRVRWNTEAFF
size: .; J: TRBJ2-7; D: TRBD1; V: TRBV10-3; DNA: TGTGCCATCAGTGAGTGGGGACAGGCGCCTCAGCAAGGGCAGTACTTC; CDR3: CAISEWGQAPQQGQYF
size: .; J: TRBJ1-5; D: .; V: TRBV6-1; DNA: TGTGCCAGCAGTCGACAAAGAAATCAGCCCCAGCATTTT; CDR3: CASSRQRNQPQHF
size: few; J: TRBJ2-3; D: TRBD2; V: TRBV9; DNA: TGTGCCAGCACCCTAAGCGGGGGGTACACAGATACGCAGTATTTT; CDR3: CASTLSGGYTDTQYF